This entry concerns a single T cell receptor beta chain. Germline and genes here are mouse. The read terminates 1 residue ahead of where the CDR3 ends, so the germline J gene completes it. This specimen comes from a study of tissue T cells after allogeneic stem cell transplantation. As to time point: mouse harvest day 7 after allogeneic transplant. Mouse grafts combined 10^7 T-cell-depleted bone marrow cells with 10^6 splenic CD5+ T cells. The assay was immunoSEQ multiplex PCR, and TCRdb's table has in-frame clones only and misses some. The sample records several thousand clones, 45% to 55% being singletons. This CDR3 comprises 15 residues. V shed 1 base and J 0 bases; nucleotides not matched to a gene: 3. The V gene's germline CDR1 is FNHDT and CDR2 SITEND (reference sequence).

Material: gut tissue. V usage is TRBV19 and J usage is TRBJ2-7, with TRBD2 identical over 8 bases. The TCR sequence derives from a female BALB/c mouse given C57BL/6 T cells with graft-versus-host disease after an allogeneic hematopoietic cell transplant. This chain's CDR3 is CASSISGGNSYEQYF. Incomplete CDR3 DNA: TGTGCCAGCAGTATATCTGGGGGGAACTCCTATGAACAGTAC.